One and the same sample provided the 22 T cell receptor beta chains below, sequenced in a study of cytotoxic CD8 clonotypes in ibrutinib-treated CLL. Assay used: immunoSEQ multiplex PCR; TCRdb lists only in-frame clones, some missing. The sample holds 150,000 to 200,000 clones, roughly 86% seen once. The sequences come from PBMCs, collected after 12 months of ibrutinib treatment. The receptors here all came from a human donor with chronic lymphocytic leukemia.

The chain couples TRBV4-2 to TRBJ2-7, with D tentatively TRBD1 or TRBD2 (5 bases each). This CDR3 spans 15 amino acids. Trimming pared 1 base from V and 1 base from J, leaving 11 bases between. Germline V CDR1 and CDR2: LGHNA, YNFKEQ. CDR3 sequence reads: CASSQGGTGSYEQYF. Written as DNA, the CDR3 is TGTGCCAGCAGCCAAGGGGGCACGGGGTCCTACGAGCAGTACTTC.

This chain links TRBV7-2 with TRBJ1-1, with 7 bases that match TRBD1. Germline lookup yields CDR1 SGHTA and CDR2 FQGNSA. V lost 5 bases to trimming and J lost 4 bases; unmatched junction nucleotides: 4. The CDR3 sequence is 13 residues long. DNA for the CDR3: TGTGCCAGCAGCCTGAGACAGGGCACTGAAGCTTTCTTT. Translation: CASSLRQGTEAFF.

This clone appeared once. This CDR3 reads CASSLGGGRTEAFF. In DNA, the CDR3 is TGTGCCAGCAGCTTAGGTGGGGGGAGGACTGAAGCTTTCTTT. V is TRBV7-2 and J is TRBJ1-1; TRBD1 is a possible D gene (5 bases). CDR3 size: 14 residues. Germline V gene data show CDR1 as SGHTA and CDR2 as FQGNSA. Trimming removed 1 base from V and 5 bases from J, with 11 bases in between. The full variable domain, rest sourced from reference TRBV7-2 and TRBJ1-1, is GAGVSQSPSNKVTEKGKDVELRCDPISGHTALYWYRQSLGQGLEFLIYFQGNSAPDKSGLPSDRFSAERTGGSVSTLTIQRTQQEDSAVYLCASSLGGGRTEAFFGQGTRLTVV.

A remark on this clone: An end of the junction differs from the germline gene, which may be a read error. This specimen includes other DNA sequences encoding the same CDR3. This chain connects TRBV28 to TRBJ1-1; 7 bases match TRBD1. The CDR3 totals 12 residues. Per germline, CDR1 MDHEN and CDR2 SYDVKM. The CDR3 sequence: CASGTAHTEAFF. In nucleotides, the CDR3 is TGCGCCAGCGGGACAGCCCACACTGAAGCTTTCTTT.

The V gene is TRBV4-3, the J gene TRBJ1-2, with TRBD1 as a possible D gene (6 bases). V was shortened by 0 bases and J by 4 bases, with 12 bases between the two germline ends. This CDR3 contains 15 residues. Per germline, CDR1 LGHNA and CDR2 YSLEER. As DNA, the CDR3 is TGCGCCAGCAGCCAAGATACGGGGGGCGGCTATGGCTACACCTTC. As protein: CASSQDTGGGYGYTF.

The V and J genes are TRBV6-5 and TRBJ1-6; the D gene is possibly TRBD1 (5 bases). V lost 6 bases and J 7 bases, leaving 16 bases between the germline ends. CDR1 and CDR2 (germline): MNHEY, SVGAGI. This CDR3 region has 15 residues. The CDR3 loop is CASSYRGAQNSPLHF. CDR3 in DNA: TGTGCCAGCAGCTACCGGGGCGCCCAAAATTCACCCCTCCACTTT.

This rearrangement joins TRBV6-5 to TRBJ2-3, with TRBD2 matching 8 bases. J was trimmed by 0 bases and V by 6 bases; bases with no gene match: 5. Germline V gene sequence: CDR1 MNHEY, CDR2 SVGAGI. This CDR3 contains 15 residues. The CDR3 sequence is CASSFASGSTDTQYF. The CDR3 DNA follows: TGTGCCAGCAGCTTTGCTAGCGGGAGCACAGATACGCAGTATTTT.

V usage is TRBV30 and J usage is TRBJ2-1; 14 nucleotides match TRBD2. Germline CDR1 GTSNPN, CDR2 SVGIG (reference sequence). The CDR3 extends over 16 amino acids. J gave up 7 bases and V 2 bases, and 7 bases lay outside the gene matches. CDR3 loop: CAWSKGLAGGENEQFF. The CDR3 DNA reads TGTGCCTGGAGTAAAGGACTAGCGGGAGGTGAGAATGAGCAGTTCTTC.

The chain couples TRBV7-3 to TRBJ2-3, with 14 bases that match TRBD2. Germline trimming cut 3 bases from V and 5 bases from J; bases unmatched to any gene: 10. CDR1 and CDR2 from the germline V gene are SGHTA and FQGTGA. This CDR3 comprises 18 residues. This CDR3 reads CASSFGTSGRRKGDTQYF. The CDR3 DNA reads TGTGCCAGCAGCTTCGGGACTAGCGGGAGACGTAAAGGAGATACGCAGTATTTT.

The rearrangement links TRBV20-1 to TRBJ2-5; D possibly corresponds to TRBD1 (5 bases). The germline V gene has CDR1 DFQATT and CDR2 SNEGSKA (reference sequence). The CDR3 has 11 residues. V was pared by 0 bases and J by 14 bases, with 13 bases between. CDR3 residues: CSARDLGVPYF. CDR3 DNA sequence: TGCAGTGCTAGAGACTTAGGGGTCCCCTACTTC.

The rearrangement joins TRBV28 to TRBJ2-4, with D tentatively TRBD1 (5 bases). Germline lookup yields CDR1 MDHEN and CDR2 SYDVKM. The V end lost 3 bases, the J end lost 0 bases, and 15 bases lay between the germline ends. The CDR3 runs 17 residues. This chain's CDR3 is CASSFWGSQLAKNIQYF. The CDR3 bases are TGTGCCAGCAGTTTCTGGGGCTCACAGCTAGCCAAAAACATTCAGTACTTC.

The genes are TRBV10-3 and TRBJ2-1; 10 nucleotides agree with TRBD2. The J segment lost 7 bases and the V segment lost 10 bases, leaving 13 bases of the junction unmatched. The germline V gene has CDR1 ENHRY and CDR2 SYGVKD. The CDR3 contains 15 residues. CDR3 nucleotides: TGTGCCACCCAAGAGGGGGGACTAGCGAGGAATGAGCAGTTCTTC. Protein: CATQEGGLARNEQFF.

This chain links TRBV6-5 with TRBJ1-2, with D hard to call. Germline CDR1 is MNHEY and CDR2 is SVGAGI. V was cut by 2 bases and J by 7 bases, with 20 bases left in between. The CDR3 runs to 16 residues. CDR3 DNA sequence: TGTGCCAGCAGTTACAGCGTCCCCACCAGGCCGGGTGGCTACACCTTC. It yields the protein CASSYSVPTRPGGYTF.

The chain is built from TRBV7-9 and TRBJ2-1, with 8 bases fitting TRBD2. J gave up 9 bases and V 8 bases, and 15 bases lay outside the gene matches. The CDR3 sequence is 15 residues long. CDR1 and CDR2 (germline): SEHNR, FQNEAQ (reference sequence). This chain's CDR3 is CASPSGGGPVGEQFF. CDR3 DNA sequence: TGTGCCAGCCCGAGCGGGGGAGGGCCGGTCGGTGAGCAGTTCTTC.

The chain joins TRBV14 to TRBJ1-2; D may be TRBD1 (6 bases). The CDR3 totals 15 residues. Trimming took 0 bases from V and 2 from J, leaving 10 bases between them. CDR1 SGHDN and CDR2 FVKESK come from the germline V gene. The CDR3 is CASSQDLGTNYGYTF. CDR3 coding DNA: TGTGCCAGCAGCCAAGATTTAGGGACAAACTATGGCTACACCTTC.

This chain uses TRBV9 with TRBJ2-7; 8 bases map to TRBD1. With V trimmed by 3 bases and J by 5 bases, 10 bases remained unmatched. Germline assignment: CDR1 SGDLS and CDR2 YYNGEE. The CDR3 contains 15 residues. CDR3 sequence reads: CASSAGQGAFHEQYF. As DNA, the CDR3 is TGTGCCAGCAGCGCTGGACAGGGTGCTTTCCACGAGCAGTACTTC. Using reference TRBV9 and TRBJ2-7 for the parts outside the CDR3, the full variable domain is DSGVTQTPKHLITATGQRVTLRCSPRSGDLSVYWYQQSLDQGLQFLIQYYNGEERAKGNILERFSAQQFPDLHSELNLSSLELGDSALYFCASSAGQGAFHEQYFGPGTRLTVT.

Many counts were recorded for this clone. The rearrangement links TRBV6-4 to TRBJ1-2; 7 bases agree with TRBD1. Germline CDR1 and CDR2: MRHNA and SNTAGT. The J segment lost 3 bases and the V segment lost 0 bases, leaving 7 bases of the junction unmatched. The CDR3 totals 16 residues. DNA of the CDR3: TGTGCCAGCAGTGACTCGACTGACAGGGCGTACTATGGCTACACCTTC. This codes for CASSDSTDRAYYGYTF.

This chain joins TRBV10-3 and TRBJ1-1; no clear D. CDR3 length equals 14 residues. Germline assignment: CDR1 ENHRY and CDR2 SYGVKD. Trimming stripped 6 bases from V and 4 bases from J, with 15 bases between. The CDR3 here is CAISHYRWVTEAFF. CDR3 nucleotide sequence: TGTGCCATCAGCCACTACCGGTGGGTCACTGAAGCTTTCTTT.

In this sample, this clone turned up once. This chain connects TRBV5-6 to TRBJ1-3; TRBD1 is a possible D gene (5 bases). The germline V gene has CDR1 SGHDT and CDR2 YYEEEE. The CDR3 is 14 residues long. Trimming shortened V by 6 bases and J by 2 bases, and 12 bases separated the two germline ends. The CDR3 nucleotides are TGTGCCAGCACCGTTTGGGGGGCTGGAAACACCATATATTTT. Amino acids: CASTVWGAGNTIYF. Full variable domain (rest looked up from reference TRBV5-6 and TRBJ1-3): DAGVTQSPTHLIKTRGQQVTLRCSPKSGHDTVSWYQQALGQGPQFIFQYYEEEERQRGNFPDRFSGHQFPNYSSELNVNALLLGDSALYLCASTVWGAGNTIYFGEGSWLTVV.

V is TRBV25-1 and J is TRBJ1-2; a weak D match, TRBD1 (6 bases). V lost 7 bases to trimming and J lost 6 bases, with 15 bases between them. The V gene's germline CDR1 is MGHDK and CDR2 SYGVNS. There are 13 residues in the CDR3. The CDR3 here is CASTVGGGNGYTF. DNA of the CDR3: TGTGCCAGCACCGTGGGAGGGGGGAATGGCTACACCTTC.

In nucleotides, the CDR3 is TGTGCCAGCAGTGGGGGATGGCGTGGCTACACCTTC. Translating gives CASSGGWRGYTF. J is TRBJ1-2 and V is TRBV2; D call uncertain. Germline CDR1 reads SNHLY; CDR2 reads FYNNEI. The CDR3 consists of 12 residues. The V and J ends lost 4 bases and 7 bases respectively, with 10 bases between them.

V gene TRBV5-6 combines with J gene TRBJ2-1; D may match TRBD1 or TRBD2 (5 bases each). This CDR3 spans 19 amino acids. Germline assignment: CDR1 SGHDT and CDR2 YYEEEE. The V end lost 4 bases, the J end lost 4 bases, and 27 bases lay between the germline ends. CDR3 sequence reads: CASSPAYGLSGTLYNEQFF. The CDR3 region has the DNA TGTGCCAGCAGCCCCGCCTACGGCCTATCCGGGACGTTATACAATGAGCAGTTCTTC. The whole variable domain, filled in from reference TRBV5-6 and TRBJ2-1, reads DAGVTQSPTHLIKTRGQQVTLRCSPKSGHDTVSWYQQALGQGPQFIFQYYEEEERQRGNFPDRFSGHQFPNYSSELNVNALLLGDSALYLCASSPAYGLSGTLYNEQFFGPGTRLTVL.